This TCR beta chain came from a study of T cells expressing NK-cell markers. Whole-study context: HCMV seropositivity marked most of the eight sequenced donors; one was seronegative.

TCRdb reprocessed the 5' RACE reads; each CDR3 protein has one entry and no DNA is given. The sample's table shows about 260,000 distinct CDR3 sequences. This CDR3 has 13 amino acids. Germline-derived CDR1 and CDR2 are MNHEY and SMNVEV (reference sequence). The V and J genes are TRBV27 and TRBJ1-5; TCRdb's D call of TRBD1 is untestable without DNA. Sequencing used blood T cells: a sorted CD56 or NKG2C T cell subset, CD4+ or CD8+ T cells, or bulk PBMC T cells (not recorded which). The receptor was derived from a woman aged 18-70 years in good health. This chain's CDR3 is CASSSDSDQPQHF.